The entry below gives a single T cell receptor (beta chain) sequence along with its context. Its target is not known. These data are taken from a study of OX40 agonist ivuxolimab in advanced cancers. For the study at large: Hepatocellular carcinoma, melanoma, renal cell or head and neck cancer was diagnosed in the dose-escalation patients. Those enrolled were roughly 80% male, with a mean age of around 55 years and ages from 23 to 79. Prior anti-PD-1, anti-PD-L1 or anti-CTLA-4 therapy did not bar entry, and approximately 40% had some. General study findings and limits: Clonal expansion was among the lowest in partial responders at 0.1-3.0 mg/kg, especially CD8+.

V gave up 3 bases and J gave up 5 bases; unmatched junction bases: 7. The CDR3 totals 14 residues. Germline CDR1 and CDR2: SGHRS and YFSETQ. TCRdb's table, derived via immunoSEQ multiplex PCR, lists solely in-frame clones and lacks some. The sample has about 61,000 clones; 83% are singletons. This chain connects TRBV5-1 to TRBJ1-1; 7 nucleotides match TRBD1. The sequence was obtained from an adult with an advanced solid tumor such as melanoma, head and neck, liver or kidney cancer. Sequenced material: CD4+ or CD8+ T cells sorted from blood, taken in a trial of the OX40 agonist ivuxolimab. The CDR3 protein is CASSYRQGGTEAFF. CDR3 bases: TGCGCCAGCAGCTACCGACAGGGAGGGACTGAAGCTTTCTTT.